This is a list of T cell receptor beta chains from one sample in a study of vaccination effects on CD4 cells after COVID-19. Clones were sequenced by immunoSEQ multiplex PCR, and TCRdb holds only the in-frame ones, with some missing. The table includes tens of thousands of clones, more than 70% detected once. The antigens these receptors bind are not known. This material consisted of CD4+ T cells from PBMCs cultured with HCoV-OC43 spike peptides, taken before COVID-19 vaccination. Receptors were obtained from a human donor who received a COVID-19 vaccine. Each CDR3 is given with its conserved first and last residue.

V gene	J gene	CDR3 protein
TRBV7-2	TRBJ2-1	CASSLASGGAYNEQFF
TRBV29-1	TRBJ1-6	CSVLLDREGNSPLHF
TRBV2	TRBJ1-2	CASRVSLDYGYTF
TRBV30	TRBJ2-3	CAWSRPDTQYF
TRBV7-9	TRBJ2-3	CASSLAGADTQYF
TRBV7-9	TRBJ2-1	CASSLEGPCSYNEQFF
TRBV10-3	TRBJ1-4	CAISSSDRGRNEKLFF
TRBV6-5	TRBJ1-5	CASSLPGVDQPQHF
TRBV6-5	TRBJ1-3	CATRGDTSGNTIYF
TRBV11-1	TRBJ2-3	CASSLDSSTDTQYF
TRBV2	TRBJ1-5	CASKRQINQPQHF
TRBV7-8	TRBJ1-2	CASSSAGTGGLYGYTF
TRBV28	TRBJ1-1	CASSLGDRNTEAFF
TRBV7-8	TRBJ1-1	CASSLSSSFVFADPAFF
TRBV7-2	TRBJ2-3	CASSYTSGGLGTYTQYF
TRBV4-1	TRBJ1-1	CASSQDRVGTEAFF
TRBV6-1	TRBJ1-2	CASSESGQGLNYGYTF
TRBV3-1/TRBV3-2	TRBJ2-2	CASSQVRRNTGELFF
TRBV5-1	TRBJ2-5	CASSPSGGETQYF
TRBV6-1	TRBJ1-3	CASSERGLIGNTIYF